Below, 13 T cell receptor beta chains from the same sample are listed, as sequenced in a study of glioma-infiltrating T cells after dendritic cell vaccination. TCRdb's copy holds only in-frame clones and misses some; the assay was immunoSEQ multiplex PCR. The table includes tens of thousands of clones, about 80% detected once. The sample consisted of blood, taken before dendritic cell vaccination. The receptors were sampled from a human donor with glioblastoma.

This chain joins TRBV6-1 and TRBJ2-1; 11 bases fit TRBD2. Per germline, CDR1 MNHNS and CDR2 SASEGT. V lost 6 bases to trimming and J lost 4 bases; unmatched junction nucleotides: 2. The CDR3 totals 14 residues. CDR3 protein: CASRGLAEYNEQFF. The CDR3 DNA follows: TGTGCCAGCAGGGGACTAGCGGAGTACAATGAGCAGTTCTTC.

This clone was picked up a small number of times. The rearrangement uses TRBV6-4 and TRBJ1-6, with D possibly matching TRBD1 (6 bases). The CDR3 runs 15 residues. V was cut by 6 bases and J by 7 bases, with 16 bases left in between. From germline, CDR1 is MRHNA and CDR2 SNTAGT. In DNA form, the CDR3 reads TGTGCCAGCAGATTTGGACAGACAGAAAATTCACCCCTCCACTTT. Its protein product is CASRFGQTENSPLHF.

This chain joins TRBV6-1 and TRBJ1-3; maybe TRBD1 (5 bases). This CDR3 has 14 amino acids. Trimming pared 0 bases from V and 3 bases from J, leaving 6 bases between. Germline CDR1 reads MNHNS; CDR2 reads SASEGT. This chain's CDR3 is CASSEARVGNTIYF. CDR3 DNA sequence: TGTGCCAGCAGTGAAGCCAGGGTTGGAAACACCATATATTTT.

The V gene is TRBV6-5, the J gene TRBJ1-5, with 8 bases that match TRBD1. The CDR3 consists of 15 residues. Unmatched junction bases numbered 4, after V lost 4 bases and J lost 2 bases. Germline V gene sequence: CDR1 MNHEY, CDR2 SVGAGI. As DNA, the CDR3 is TGTGCCAGCAGTTCCTCGACAGGGGGCAATCAGCCCCAGCATTTT. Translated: CASSSSTGGNQPQHF.

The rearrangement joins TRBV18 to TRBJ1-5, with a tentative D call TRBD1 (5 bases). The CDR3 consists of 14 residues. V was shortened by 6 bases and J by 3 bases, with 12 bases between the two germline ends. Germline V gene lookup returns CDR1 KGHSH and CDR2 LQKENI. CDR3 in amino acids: CASSSTATNQPQHF. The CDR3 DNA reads TGTGCCAGCTCGTCGACAGCCACCAATCAGCCCCAGCATTTT.

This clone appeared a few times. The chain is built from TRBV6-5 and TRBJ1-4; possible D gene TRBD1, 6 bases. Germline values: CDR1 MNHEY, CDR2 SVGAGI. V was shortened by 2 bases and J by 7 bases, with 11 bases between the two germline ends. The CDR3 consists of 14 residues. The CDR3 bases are TGTGCCAGCAGTTACGGGGGGGCCGGTGAAAAACTGTTTTTT. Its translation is CASSYGGAGEKLFF.

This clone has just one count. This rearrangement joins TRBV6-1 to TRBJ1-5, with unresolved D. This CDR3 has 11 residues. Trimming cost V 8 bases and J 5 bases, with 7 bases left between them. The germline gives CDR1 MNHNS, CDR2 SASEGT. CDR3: CASQTHQPQHF. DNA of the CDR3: TGTGCCAGCCAAACACATCAGCCCCAGCATTTT.

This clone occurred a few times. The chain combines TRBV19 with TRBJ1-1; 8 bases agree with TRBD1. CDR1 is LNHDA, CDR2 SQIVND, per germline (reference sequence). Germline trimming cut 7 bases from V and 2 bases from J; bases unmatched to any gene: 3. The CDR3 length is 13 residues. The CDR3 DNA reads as TGTGCCAGTACAGGACAGGGAAACACTGAAGCTTTCTTT. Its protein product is CASTGQGNTEAFF.

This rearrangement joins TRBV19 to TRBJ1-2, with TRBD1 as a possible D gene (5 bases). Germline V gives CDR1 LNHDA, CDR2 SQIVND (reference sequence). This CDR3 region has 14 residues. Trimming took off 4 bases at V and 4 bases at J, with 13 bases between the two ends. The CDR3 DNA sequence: TGTGCCAGTAGTAATCAACAGGCCGTCTATGGCTACACCTTC. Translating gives CASSNQQAVYGYTF. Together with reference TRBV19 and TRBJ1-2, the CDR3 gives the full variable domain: DGGITQSPKYLFRKEGQNVTLSCEQNLNHDAMYWYRQDPGQGLRLIYYSQIVNDFQKGDIAEGYSVSREKKESFPLTVTSAQKNPTAFYLCASSNQQAVYGYTFGSGTRLTVV.

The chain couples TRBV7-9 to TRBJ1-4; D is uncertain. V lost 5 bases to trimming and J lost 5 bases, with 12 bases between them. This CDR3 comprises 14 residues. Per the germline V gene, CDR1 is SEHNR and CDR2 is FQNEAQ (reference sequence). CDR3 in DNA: TGTGCCAGCAGCCAAGACGGGAGGAATGAAAAACTGTTTTTT. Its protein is CASSQDGRNEKLFF.

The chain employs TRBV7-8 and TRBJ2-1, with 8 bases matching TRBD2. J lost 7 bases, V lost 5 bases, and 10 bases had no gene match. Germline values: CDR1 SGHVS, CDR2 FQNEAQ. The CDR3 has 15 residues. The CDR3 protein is CASSPTSVFYNEQFF. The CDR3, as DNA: TGTGCCAGCAGCCCGACTAGCGTGTTTTATAATGAGCAGTTCTTC.

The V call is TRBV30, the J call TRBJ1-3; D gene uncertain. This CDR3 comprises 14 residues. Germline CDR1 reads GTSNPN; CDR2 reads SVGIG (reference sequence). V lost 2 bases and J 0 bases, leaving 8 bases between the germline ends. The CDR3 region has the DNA TGTGCCTGGAGTTTCTCCTTCTCTGGAAACACCATATATTTT. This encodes CAWSFSFSGNTIYF.

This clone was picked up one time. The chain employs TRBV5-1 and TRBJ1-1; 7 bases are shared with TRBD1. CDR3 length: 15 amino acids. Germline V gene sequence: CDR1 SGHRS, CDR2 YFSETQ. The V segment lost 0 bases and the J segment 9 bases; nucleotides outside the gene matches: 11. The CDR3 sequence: CASSLDVAGGLQAFF. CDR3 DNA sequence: TGCGCCAGCAGCTTGGACGTTGCAGGGGGACTCCAAGCTTTCTTT.